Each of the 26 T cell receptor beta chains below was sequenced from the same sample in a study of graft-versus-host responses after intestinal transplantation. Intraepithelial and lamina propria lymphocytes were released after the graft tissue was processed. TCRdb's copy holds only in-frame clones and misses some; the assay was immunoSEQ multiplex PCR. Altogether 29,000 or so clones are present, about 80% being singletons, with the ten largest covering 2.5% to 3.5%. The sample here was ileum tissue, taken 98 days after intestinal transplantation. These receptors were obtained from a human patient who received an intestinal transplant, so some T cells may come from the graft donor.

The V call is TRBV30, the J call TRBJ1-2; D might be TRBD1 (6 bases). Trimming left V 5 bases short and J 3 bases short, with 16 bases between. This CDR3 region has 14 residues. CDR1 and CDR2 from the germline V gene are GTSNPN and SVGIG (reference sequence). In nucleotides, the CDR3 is TGTGCCTGGGCCCTAGGGTACAGGGACTATGGCTACACCTTC. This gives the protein CAWALGYRDYGYTF.

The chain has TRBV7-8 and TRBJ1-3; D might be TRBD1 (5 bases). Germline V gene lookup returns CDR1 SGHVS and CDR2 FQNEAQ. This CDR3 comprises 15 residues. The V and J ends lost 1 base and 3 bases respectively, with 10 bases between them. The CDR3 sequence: CASSLGVGDGNTIYF. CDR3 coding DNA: TGTGCCAGCAGCTTAGGAGTAGGGGATGGAAACACCATATATTTT.

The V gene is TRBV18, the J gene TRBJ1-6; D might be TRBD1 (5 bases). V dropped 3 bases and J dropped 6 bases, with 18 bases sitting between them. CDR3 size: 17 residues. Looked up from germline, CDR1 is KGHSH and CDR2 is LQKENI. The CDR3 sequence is CASSPAAGPGTNSPLHF. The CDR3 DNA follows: TGTGCCAGCTCACCTGCCGCCGGCCCCGGGACTAATTCACCCCTCCACTTT.

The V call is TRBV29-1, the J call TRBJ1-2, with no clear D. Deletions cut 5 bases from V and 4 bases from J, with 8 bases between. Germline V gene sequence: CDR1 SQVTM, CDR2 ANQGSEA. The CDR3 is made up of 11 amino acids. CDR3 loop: CSVQDLYGYTF. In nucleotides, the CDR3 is TGCAGCGTTCAGGACCTCTATGGCTACACCTTC. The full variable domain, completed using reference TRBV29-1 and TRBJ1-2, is SAVISQKPSRDICQRGTSLTIQCQVDSQVTMMFWYRQQPGQSLTLIATANQGSEATYESGFVIDKFPISRPNLTFSTLTVSNMSPEDSSIYLCSVQDLYGYTFGSGTRLTVV.

Here the CDR3 DNA reads TGCGCCAGCAGCGCGAGGGGAGATACGCAGTATTTT. Encoded protein: CASSARGDTQYF. The rearrangement uses TRBV5-1 and TRBJ2-3; either TRBD1 or TRBD2 may fit D (5 bases each). This CDR3 comprises 12 residues. Per the germline V gene, CDR1 is SGHRS and CDR2 is YFSETQ. The germline V and J ends were trimmed by 4 bases and 5 bases, with 8 bases remaining between them.

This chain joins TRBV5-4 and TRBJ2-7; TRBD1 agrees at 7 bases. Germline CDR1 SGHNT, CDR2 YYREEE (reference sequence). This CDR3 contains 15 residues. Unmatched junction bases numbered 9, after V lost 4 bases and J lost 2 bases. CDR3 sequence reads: CASSRAGTATYEQYF. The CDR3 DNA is TGTGCCAGCAGCAGGGCCGGGACAGCCACCTACGAGCAGTACTTC. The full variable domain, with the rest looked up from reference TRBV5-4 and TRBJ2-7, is ETGVTQSPTHLIKTRGQQVTLRCSSQSGHNTVSWYQQALGQGPQFIFQYYREEENGRGNFPPRFSGLQFPNYSSELNVNALELDDSALYLCASSRAGTATYEQYFGPGTRLTVT.

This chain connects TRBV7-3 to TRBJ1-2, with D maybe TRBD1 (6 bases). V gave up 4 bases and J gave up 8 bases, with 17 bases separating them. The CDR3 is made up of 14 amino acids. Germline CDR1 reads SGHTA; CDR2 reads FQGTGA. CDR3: CASSWGHSSRGYTF. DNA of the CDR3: TGTGCCAGCAGCTGGGGACACTCCTCGAGAGGCTACACCTTC.

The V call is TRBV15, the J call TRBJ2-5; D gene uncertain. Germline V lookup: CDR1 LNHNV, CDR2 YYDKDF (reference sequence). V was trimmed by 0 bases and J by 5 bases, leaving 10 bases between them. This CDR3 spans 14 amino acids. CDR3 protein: CATSRDPGGETQYF. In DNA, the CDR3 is TGTGCCACCAGCAGAGACCCGGGTGGGGAGACCCAGTACTTC.

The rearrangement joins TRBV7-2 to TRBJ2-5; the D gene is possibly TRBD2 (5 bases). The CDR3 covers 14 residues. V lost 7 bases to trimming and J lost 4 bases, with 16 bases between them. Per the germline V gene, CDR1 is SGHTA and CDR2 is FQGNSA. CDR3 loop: CASKPRTSRETQYF. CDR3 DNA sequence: TGTGCCAGCAAACCCAGAACTAGTAGAGAGACCCAGTACTTC.

The CDR3 here is CASSLTGGNTEAFF. In DNA, the CDR3 is TGTGCCAGCAGCTTGACAGGGGGCAACACTGAAGCTTTCTTT. The V and J genes are TRBV5-6 and TRBJ1-1, with 9 bases matching TRBD1. V lost 1 base to trimming and J lost 2 bases; unmatched junction nucleotides: 0. The CDR3 length is 14 residues. The germline CDR1 and CDR2 sequences are SGHDT and YYEEEE.

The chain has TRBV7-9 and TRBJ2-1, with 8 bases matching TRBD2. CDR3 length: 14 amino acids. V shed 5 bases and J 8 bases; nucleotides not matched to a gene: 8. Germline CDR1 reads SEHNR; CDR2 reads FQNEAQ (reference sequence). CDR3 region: CASSQSGTSYEQFF. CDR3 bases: TGTGCCAGCAGCCAGTCAGGGACTAGTTATGAGCAGTTCTTC.

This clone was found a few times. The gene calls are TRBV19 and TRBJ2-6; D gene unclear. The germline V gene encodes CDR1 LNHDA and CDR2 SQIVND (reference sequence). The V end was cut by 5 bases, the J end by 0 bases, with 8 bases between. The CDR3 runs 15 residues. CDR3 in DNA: TGTGCCAGTAGTTTCTTTATCTCTGGGGCCAACGTCCTGACTTTC. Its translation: CASSFFISGANVLTF.

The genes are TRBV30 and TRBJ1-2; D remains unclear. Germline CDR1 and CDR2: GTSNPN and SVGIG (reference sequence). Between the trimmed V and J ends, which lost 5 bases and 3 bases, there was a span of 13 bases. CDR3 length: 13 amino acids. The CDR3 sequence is CAWADYWDYGYTF. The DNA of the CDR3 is TGTGCCTGGGCCGACTACTGGGACTATGGCTACACCTTC.

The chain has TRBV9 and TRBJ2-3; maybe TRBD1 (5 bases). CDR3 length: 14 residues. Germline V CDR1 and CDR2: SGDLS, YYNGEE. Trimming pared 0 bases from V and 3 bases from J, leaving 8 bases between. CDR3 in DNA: TGTGCCAGCAGCGTAGGGGGCTGGACAGATACGCAGTATTTT. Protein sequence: CASSVGGWTDTQYF.

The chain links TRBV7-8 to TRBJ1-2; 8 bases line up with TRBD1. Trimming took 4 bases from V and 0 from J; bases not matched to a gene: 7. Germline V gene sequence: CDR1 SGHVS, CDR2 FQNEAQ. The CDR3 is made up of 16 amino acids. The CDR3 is CASSSPTGEPNYGYTF. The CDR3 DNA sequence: TGTGCCAGCAGCTCCCCGACAGGGGAACCTAACTATGGCTACACCTTC.

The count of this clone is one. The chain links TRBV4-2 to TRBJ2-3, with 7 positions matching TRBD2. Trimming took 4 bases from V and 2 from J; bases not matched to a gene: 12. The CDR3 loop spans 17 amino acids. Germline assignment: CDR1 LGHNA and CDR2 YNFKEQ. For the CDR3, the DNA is TGTGCCAGCAGCCCGTCGGTCATGGGGGGGACCACAGATACGCAGTATTTT. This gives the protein CASSPSVMGGTTDTQYF.

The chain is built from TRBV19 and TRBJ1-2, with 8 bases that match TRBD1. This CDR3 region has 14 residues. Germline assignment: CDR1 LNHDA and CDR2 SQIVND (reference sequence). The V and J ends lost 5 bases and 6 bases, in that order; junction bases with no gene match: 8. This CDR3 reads CASSEQGGADGYTF. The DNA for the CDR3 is TGTGCCAGTAGTGAACAGGGGGGCGCGGATGGCTACACCTTC.

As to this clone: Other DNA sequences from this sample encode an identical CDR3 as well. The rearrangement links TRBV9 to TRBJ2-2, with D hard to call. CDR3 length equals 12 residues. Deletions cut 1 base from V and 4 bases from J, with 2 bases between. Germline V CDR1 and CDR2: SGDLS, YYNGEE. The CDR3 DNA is TGTGCCAGCAGCGTACGCACCGGGGAGCTGTTTTTT. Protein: CASSVRTGELFF.

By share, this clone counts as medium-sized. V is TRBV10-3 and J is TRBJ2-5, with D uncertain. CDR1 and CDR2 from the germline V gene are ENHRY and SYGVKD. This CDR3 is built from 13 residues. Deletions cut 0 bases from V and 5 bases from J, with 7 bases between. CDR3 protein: CAISESFGETQYF. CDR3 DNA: TGTGCCATCAGTGAGTCTTTCGGGGAGACCCAGTACTTC.

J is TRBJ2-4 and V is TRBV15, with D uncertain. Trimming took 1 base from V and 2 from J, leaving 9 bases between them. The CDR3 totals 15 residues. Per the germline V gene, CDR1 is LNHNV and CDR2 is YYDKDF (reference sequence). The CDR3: CATSRGKLTKNIQYF. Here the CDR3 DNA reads TGTGCCACCAGCAGAGGAAAGCTAACCAAAAACATTCAGTACTTC.

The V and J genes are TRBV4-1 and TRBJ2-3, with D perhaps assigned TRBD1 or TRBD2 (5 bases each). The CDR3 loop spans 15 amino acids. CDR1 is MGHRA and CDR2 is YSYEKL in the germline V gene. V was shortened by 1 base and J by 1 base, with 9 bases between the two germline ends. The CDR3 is CASSQGGFGTDTQYF. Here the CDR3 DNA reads TGCGCCAGCAGCCAAGGGGGGTTTGGCACAGATACGCAGTATTTT.

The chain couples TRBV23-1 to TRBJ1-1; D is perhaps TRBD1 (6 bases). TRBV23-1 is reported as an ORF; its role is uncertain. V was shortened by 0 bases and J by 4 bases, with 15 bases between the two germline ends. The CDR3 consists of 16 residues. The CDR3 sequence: CASSQSSGRGGTEAFF. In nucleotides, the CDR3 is TGCGCCAGCAGTCAATCTTCGGGCAGGGGTGGCACTGAAGCTTTCTTT.

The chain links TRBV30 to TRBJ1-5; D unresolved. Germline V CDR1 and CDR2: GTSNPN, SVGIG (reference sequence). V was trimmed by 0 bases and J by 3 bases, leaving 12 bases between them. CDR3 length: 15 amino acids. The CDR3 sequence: CAWSVSGGLNQPQHF. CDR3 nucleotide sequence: TGTGCCTGGAGTGTATCAGGAGGCCTCAATCAGCCCCAGCATTTT.

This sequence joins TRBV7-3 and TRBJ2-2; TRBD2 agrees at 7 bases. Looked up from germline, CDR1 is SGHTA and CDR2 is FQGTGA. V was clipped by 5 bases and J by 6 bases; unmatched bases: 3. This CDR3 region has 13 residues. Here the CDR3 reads CASSPGRAGELFF. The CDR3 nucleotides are TGTGCCAGCAGCCCAGGGAGGGCCGGGGAGCTGTTTTTT.

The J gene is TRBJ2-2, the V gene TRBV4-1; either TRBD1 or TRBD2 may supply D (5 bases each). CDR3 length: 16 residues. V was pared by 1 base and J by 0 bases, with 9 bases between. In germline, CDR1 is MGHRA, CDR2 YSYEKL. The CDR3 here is CASSQARETNTGELFF. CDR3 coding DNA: TGCGCCAGCAGCCAAGCCAGGGAGACGAACACCGGGGAGCTGTTTTTT.

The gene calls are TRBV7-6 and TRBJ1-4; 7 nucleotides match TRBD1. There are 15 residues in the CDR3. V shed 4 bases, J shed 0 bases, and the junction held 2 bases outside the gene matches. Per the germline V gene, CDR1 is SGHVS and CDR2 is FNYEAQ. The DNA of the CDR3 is TGTGCCAGCAGCTCAACAGGGGCAACTAATGAAAAACTGTTTTTT. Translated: CASSSTGATNEKLFF. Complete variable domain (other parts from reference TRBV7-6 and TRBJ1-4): GAGVSQSPRYKVTKRGQDVALRCDPISGHVSLYWYRQALGQGPEFLTYFNYEAQQDKSGLPNDRFSAERPEGSISTLTIQRTEQRDSAMYRCASSSTGATNEKLFFGSGTQLSVL.